The next 9 T cell receptor beta chains were all read from a single sample in a study of control samples from healthy donors and cancer patients. This table comes from immunoSEQ multiplex PCR, and its TCRdb copy is limited to in-frame clones, with some not included. This sample has over 150,000 clones, with about 90% found just once. Source material: blood. The source of these receptors is a woman aged 40 to 50 in good health.

On this clone itself: The junction departs from germline at one end; a sequencing error may be responsible. The chain employs TRBV15 and TRBJ2-3; D gene ambiguous. In germline, CDR1 is LNHNV, CDR2 YYDKDF (reference sequence). CDR3 size: 13 residues. CDR3 amino acids: CATSGELTDTQYF. As DNA, the CDR3 is TGTGCCACCAGCGGAGAGCTCACAGATACGCAGTATTTT.

V gene TRBV4-1 combines with J gene TRBJ1-5; no definite D call. Trimming cost V 4 bases and J 6 bases, with 16 bases left between them. The CDR3 is 15 amino acids. Germline CDR1 and CDR2: MGHRA and YSYEKL. CDR3 coding DNA: TGCGCCAGCAGCCGGTGGGGAAGGGAGAGTCAGCCCCAGCATTTT. The encoded protein is CASSRWGRESQPQHF.

This clone was seen just once. The chain's CDR3 is CASSLGYSYNEQFF. In DNA form, the CDR3 reads TGTGCCAGCAGCTTGGGGTACTCCTACAATGAGCAGTTCTTC. J is TRBJ2-1 and V is TRBV5-8; D remains unclear. This CDR3 spans 14 amino acids. Trimming shortened V by 0 bases and J by 0 bases, and 4 bases separated the two germline ends. Germline CDR1 reads SGHTS; CDR2 reads YDEGEE.

The chain joins TRBV4-1 to TRBJ2-5, with 10 bases aligning to TRBD2. CDR1 MGHRA and CDR2 YSYEKL come from the germline V gene. The V gene end was trimmed by 0 bases and the J gene end by 5 bases; junction bases not matched to a gene: 12. The CDR3 covers 18 residues. The CDR3 protein is CASSQEASGGPGWETQYF. The CDR3 DNA is TGCGCCAGCAGCCAAGAAGCTAGCGGGGGCCCCGGTTGGGAGACCCAGTACTTC.

The J gene is TRBJ2-3, the V gene TRBV28; the D is unclear. The V and J ends lost 6 bases and 2 bases respectively, with 9 bases between them. The CDR3 has 13 amino acids. CDR1 is MDHEN and CDR2 is SYDVKM in the germline V gene. The CDR3 spells CASRGRITDTQYF. DNA of the CDR3: TGTGCCAGCAGGGGCCGAATCACAGATACGCAGTATTTT.

This chain uses TRBV6-6 with TRBJ2-5, with D perhaps assigned TRBD1 or TRBD2 (5 bases each). V lost 2 bases and J lost 2, with 9 bases in between. CDR1 and CDR2 from the germline V gene are MNHNY and SVGAGI (reference sequence). The CDR3 totals 14 residues. The CDR3 is CASSYIGEQETQYF. Here the CDR3 DNA reads TGTGCCAGCAGTTACATAGGGGAGCAAGAGACCCAGTACTTC.

The chain employs TRBV19 and TRBJ1-1, with 8 bases lining up with TRBD1. V lost 10 bases to trimming and J lost 10 bases; unmatched junction nucleotides: 8. Germline CDR1 reads LNHDA; CDR2 reads SQIVND (reference sequence). The CDR3 totals 11 residues. CDR3 sequence (DNA): TGTGCCATCCGTGACAGGGGCGCAGCTTTCTTT. Amino acid sequence: CAIRDRGAAFF.

The chain recombines TRBV5-1 with TRBJ2-7; TRBD2 aligns across 9 bases. Per germline, CDR1 SGHRS and CDR2 YFSETQ. V lost 2 bases, J lost 5 bases, and 5 bases stayed unmatched. The CDR3 consists of 14 residues. As DNA, the CDR3 is TGCGCCAGCAGCTTTCCCGGGACTAGCAACGAGCAGTACTTC. Its protein product is CASSFPGTSNEQYF.

This chain uses TRBV11-2 with TRBJ1-3; D is perhaps TRBD1 (5 bases). V was shortened by 1 base and J by 0 bases, with 10 bases between the two germline ends. CDR3 length: 16 residues. Germline V gives CDR1 SGHAT, CDR2 FQNNGV. As DNA, the CDR3 is TGTGCCAGCAGCTTAGGGCCGGGACTCTCTGGAAACACCATATATTTT. This gives the protein CASSLGPGLSGNTIYF.